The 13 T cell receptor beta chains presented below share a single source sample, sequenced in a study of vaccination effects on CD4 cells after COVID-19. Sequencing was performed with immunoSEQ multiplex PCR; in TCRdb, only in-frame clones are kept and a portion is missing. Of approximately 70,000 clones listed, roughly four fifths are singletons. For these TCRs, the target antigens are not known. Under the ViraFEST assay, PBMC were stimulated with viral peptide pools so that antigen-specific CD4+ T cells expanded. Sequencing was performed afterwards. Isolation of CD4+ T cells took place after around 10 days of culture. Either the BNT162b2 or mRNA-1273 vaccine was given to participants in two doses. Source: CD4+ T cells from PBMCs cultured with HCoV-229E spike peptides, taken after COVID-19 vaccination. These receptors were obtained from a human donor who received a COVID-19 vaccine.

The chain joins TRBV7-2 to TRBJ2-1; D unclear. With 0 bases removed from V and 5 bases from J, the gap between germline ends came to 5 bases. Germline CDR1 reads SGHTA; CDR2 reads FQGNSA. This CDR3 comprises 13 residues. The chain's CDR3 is CASSLAPDNEQFF. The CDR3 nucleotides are TGTGCCAGCAGCTTAGCCCCTGACAATGAGCAGTTCTTC.

In DNA, the CDR3 is TGTGCCAGCAGTTACCTTGTGGGGGCGTATGGCTACACCTTC. This codes for CASSYLVGAYGYTF. This sequence joins TRBV6-2 or TRBV6-3 and TRBJ1-2, with a weak D call TRBD1 (6 bases). Germline V gene sequence: CDR1 MNHEY, CDR2 SVGEGT. V shed 2 bases and J shed 5 bases, with 12 bases lying between them. The CDR3 consists of 14 residues.

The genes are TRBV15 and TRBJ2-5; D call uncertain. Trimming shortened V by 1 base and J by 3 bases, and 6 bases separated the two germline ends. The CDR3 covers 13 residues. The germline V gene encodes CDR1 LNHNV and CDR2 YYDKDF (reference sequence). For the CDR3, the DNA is TGTGCCACCAGCAGAGGAAATAAAGAGACCCAGTACTTC. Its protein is CATSRGNKETQYF.

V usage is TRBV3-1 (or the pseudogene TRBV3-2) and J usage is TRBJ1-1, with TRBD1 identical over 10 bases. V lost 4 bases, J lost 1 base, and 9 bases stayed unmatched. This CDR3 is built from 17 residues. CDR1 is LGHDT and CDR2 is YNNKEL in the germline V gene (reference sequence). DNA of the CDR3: TGTGCCAGCAGCCGACCCCCGGGACAGGGGACGAACACTGAAGCTTTCTTT. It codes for CASSRPPGQGTNTEAFF.

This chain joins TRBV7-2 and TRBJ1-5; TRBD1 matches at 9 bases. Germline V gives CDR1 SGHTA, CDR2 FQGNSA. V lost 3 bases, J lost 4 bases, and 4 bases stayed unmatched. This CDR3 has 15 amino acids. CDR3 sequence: CASSFTGGGNQPQHF. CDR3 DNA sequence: TGTGCCAGCAGCTTCACAGGGGGCGGGAATCAGCCCCAGCATTTT.

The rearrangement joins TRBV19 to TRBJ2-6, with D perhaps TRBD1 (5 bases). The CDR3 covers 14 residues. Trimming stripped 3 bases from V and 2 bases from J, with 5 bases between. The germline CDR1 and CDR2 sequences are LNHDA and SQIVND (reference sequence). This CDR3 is CASSIRAGANVLTF. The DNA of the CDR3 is TGTGCCAGTAGTATCAGGGCTGGGGCCAACGTCCTGACTTTC. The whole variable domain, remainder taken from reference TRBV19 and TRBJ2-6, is DGGITQSPKYLFRKEGQNVTLSCEQNLNHDAMYWYRQDPGQGLRLIYYSQIVNDFQKGDIAEGYSVSREKKESFPLTVTSAQKNPTAFYLCASSIRAGANVLTFGAGSRLTVL.

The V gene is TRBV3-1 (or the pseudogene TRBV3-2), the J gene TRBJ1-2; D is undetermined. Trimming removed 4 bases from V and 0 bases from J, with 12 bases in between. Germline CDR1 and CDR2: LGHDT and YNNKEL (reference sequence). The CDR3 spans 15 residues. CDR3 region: CASSPQTLANYGYTF. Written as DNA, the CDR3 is TGTGCCAGCAGCCCCCAGACCCTTGCTAACTATGGCTACACCTTC.

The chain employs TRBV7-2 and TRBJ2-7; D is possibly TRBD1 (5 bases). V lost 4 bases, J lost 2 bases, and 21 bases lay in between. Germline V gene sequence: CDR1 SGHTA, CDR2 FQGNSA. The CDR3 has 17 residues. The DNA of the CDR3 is TGTGCCAGCAGCTCGACGCGTTGGGCGGCAGGGCCCTACGAGCAGTACGTC. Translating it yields CASSSTRWAAGPYEQYV.

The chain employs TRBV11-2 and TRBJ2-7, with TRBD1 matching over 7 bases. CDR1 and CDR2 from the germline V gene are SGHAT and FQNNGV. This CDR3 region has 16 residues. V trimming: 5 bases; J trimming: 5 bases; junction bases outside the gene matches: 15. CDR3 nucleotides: TGTGCCAGCAGCGCCCTGAGGGGGCAGCTAGGCCACGAGCAGTACGTC. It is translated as CASSALRGQLGHEQYV.

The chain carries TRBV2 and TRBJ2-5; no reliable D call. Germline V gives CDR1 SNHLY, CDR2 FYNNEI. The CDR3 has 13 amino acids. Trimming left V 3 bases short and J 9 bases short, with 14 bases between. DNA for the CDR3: TGTGCCAGCAGTGATCGACACCGCCTGGCCCAGTACTTC. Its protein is CASSDRHRLAQYF.

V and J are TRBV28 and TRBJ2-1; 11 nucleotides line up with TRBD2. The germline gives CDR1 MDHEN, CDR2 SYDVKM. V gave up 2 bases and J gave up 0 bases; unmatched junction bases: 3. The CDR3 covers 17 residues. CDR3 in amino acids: CASSLGTSGSSYNEQFF. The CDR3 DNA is TGTGCCAGCAGTTTAGGGACTAGCGGAAGCTCCTACAATGAGCAGTTCTTC.

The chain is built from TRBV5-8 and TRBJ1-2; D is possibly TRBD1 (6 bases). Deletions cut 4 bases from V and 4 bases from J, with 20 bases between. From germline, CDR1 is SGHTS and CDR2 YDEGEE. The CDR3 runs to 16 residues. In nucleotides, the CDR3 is TGTGCCAGCAGCCAGACAACAGGGTTCGCGGGCTATGGCTACACCTTC. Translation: CASSQTTGFAGYGYTF.

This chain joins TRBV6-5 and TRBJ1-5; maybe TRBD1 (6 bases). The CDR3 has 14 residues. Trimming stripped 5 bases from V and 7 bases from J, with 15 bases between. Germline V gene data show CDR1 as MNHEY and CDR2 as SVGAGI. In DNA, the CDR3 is TGTGCCAGCAGTCTGGTCAGGGGAAACCAGCCCCAGCATTTT. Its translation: CASSLVRGNQPQHF.